A few counts support the clone carrying this T cell receptor beta chain. This entry is derived from a study of human T cells and chemical hapten exposure. The sample's time point: patch test 3, about 24 weeks after DPC sensitization. Treatment in this sample: therapeutic diphenylcyclopropenone sensitization with weekly scalp DPC. Total RNA was extracted from unfractionated whole blood. Phlebotomy was performed prior to application of every patch test. It was the library that attached unique molecular identifiers to individual cDNA molecules. TCRdb called the RACE reads again in MiXCR, with one record for every CDR3 protein. The profile shows over 35,000 distinct CDR3 sequences, 10% to 15% of them singletons. Per the germline V gene, CDR1 is MDHEN and CDR2 is SYDVKM. Trimming took 5 bases from V and 10 from J, leaving 15 bases between them. The length of the CDR3 is 13 residues.

The sequenced sample was whole blood, obtained in connection with sensitization to the hapten diphenylcyclopropenone (DPC). The chain is built from TRBV28 and TRBJ2-1; TRBD2 might be the D (5 bases). The sequence was obtained from a woman aged 35 to 49 with alopecia areata. Some clones in this sample may be carry-over from other donors' samples. The CDR3 sequence: CASSIRTPQEQFF. CDR3 coding DNA: TGTGCCAGCAGTATCCGGACTCCCCAAGAGCAGTTCTTC.